This T cell receptor beta chain originates from a study of shared clonotypes between healthy human individuals. Study-wide points: Generally, naive subsets (rather than memory subsets) showed larger estimated richness.

Worth noting for this clone: Its antigen is currently unknown.

CDR3 size: 14 residues. The germline V and J ends were trimmed by 6 bases and 3 bases, with 15 bases remaining between them. From germline, CDR1 is MDHEN and CDR2 SYDVKM. The naive CD8 subset, CD45RO-negative cells positively selected for CCR7, excluded terminally differentiated effector memory CD45RA+ cells. In the original workflow: Filtering was not the same, since immunoSEQ gave junction-only sequences without quality scores. This table comes from immunoSEQ multiplex PCR, and its TCRdb copy is limited to in-frame clones, with some not included. From that table come the V and J calls and clone size; the DNA was used to work out D and trimming. The sample shows around 650,000 clones, 95% to 96% of them seen only once.

Sequencing input: naive CD8+ T cells sorted from blood. This receptor was obtained from a woman younger than 45 in good health. This chain uses TRBV28 with TRBJ2-7; no firm D call. Here the CDR3 reads CASSLSRNLYEQYF. The CDR3 nucleotides read TGTGCCAGCAGCCTCAGCAGGAACCTCTACGAGCAGTACTTC.